This entry concerns a single T cell receptor beta chain. Its cognate antigen has yet to be identified. Nothing much larger sits one base from this clone, and base qualities are not available. The data are from a study of cytomegalovirus exposure and HLA in healthy donors (dated by TCRdb to the late 2010s). Regarding the study in general: An earlier analysis of some 600 of the donors reported about 260 Gb of sequence data and around 100 million unique TCR beta sequences obtained from around 170 million T cells. Roughly 300 gigabases of sequencing data and around 85 million unique TCR sequences made up an early release that covered several hundred HLA-typed donors. Among the roughly 390 genotyped donors, about 83% belonged to the genetic ancestry cluster associated with self-reported Caucasian donors. The aim of the study was to test whether cataloging public T cell receptors could identify signatures of past pathogen exposure. The study profiled the T cell repertoires of under 850 subjects by immunosequencing and related them to cytomegalovirus serostatus. Besides the first cohort of approximately 710 subjects, a separate validation cohort made up of over a hundred different subjects was used. To predict cytomegalovirus infection status, the study brought together high-throughput TCR immunosequencing, statistical association of individual TCRs with disease status, and machine learning. To study patterns of TCR occurrence, a later analysis re-analyzed previously published TCR beta repertoires from hundreds of donors and added high-resolution HLA genotyping. Rather than using new phenotypic data, the later analysis identified candidate immune exposures from TCR beta sequences and from how often those sequences occurred across donors. To decide whether each TCR beta V gene segment behaved as functional or pseudogenic, an earlier analysis of fewer than 750 of the donors relied on high-throughput TCR beta sequencing. Donor age, sex, ethnicity and CMV serostatus were compiled alongside the repertoire data. Genome-wide SNP genotypes for about 65% of the roughly 670 donors were used in a later genetic analysis, which treated that subset as a discovery cohort. All discovery cohort repertoires had been generated using a single sequencing platform. HLA typing covered class I and class II loci at four-digit resolution. Typing coverage varied by locus: about 620-630 donors for A, B, C, DRB1 and DQB1; 500 to 550 for DQA1; about 570 for DPA1; fewer than 480 for DPB1. Roughly 5 DR-DQ haplotypes were handled as single units for association and clustering because linkage in the cohort was strong. On average, roughly 240,000 unique TCR beta nucleotide sequences were sequenced per donor among more than 350 genotyped donors of the cohort, with 15% to 20% of those sequences being non-productive.

Summary of the overall study and its limitations: For the cohort, immune exposure information was limited to CMV serostatus. Only TCR beta chains were sequenced in this cohort, and the absence of alpha or paired-chain data limited detectable features. An earlier analysis of 450 to 750 of the donors showed that most TCR beta V segments appeared in productive rearrangements either about 87% or about 30% of the time, which broadly matched IMGT annotations. HLA typing was unavailable for some donors at each locus, so association tests used only the typed subset. A later analysis reported that several top co-occurrence clusters appeared linked to parvovirus B19, influenza, CMV and Epstein-Barr virus. Compared with the roughly 600-donor mean, donors in an Asian-associated ancestry cluster had fewer N-insertions in productive TCRs, according to a later genetic analysis. Across donors, most TCR sequences were observed very rarely, whereas some public TCRs were present in many individuals. In a later analysis, HLA-associated TCR beta chains showed more clonal expansion and lower generation probabilities than non-associated chains that were equally common. A group of highly shared sequence variants was considered likely to be a technical artifact of the sequencing pipeline. The presence/absence analyses assumed that sequencing depth was roughly uniform across donors, and that assumption may not be true. Correlated functional status among segregating V segments might be attributable to linkage disequilibrium, but an unknown experimental factor could not be ruled out. In both the original and validation cohorts, the classifier was reported to diagnose cytomegalovirus status with high specificity and sensitivity. In a later genetic analysis, a missense DCLRE1C variant was associated with V-gene and J-gene trimming of TCR beta chains, and the association was replicated in an independent cohort. A further reported finding was that TCR beta sequences accurately predicted the HLA-A and HLA-B alleles for most subjects in the first cohort. It was suggested by the authors that the approach could potentially be generalized to other disease states and immunological phenotypes. The study gave a list of around 170 TCR beta chains associated with cytomegalovirus. In a later analysis, TCR association rates were found to vary across HLA loci, with the most associated TCRs seen for DRB1 alleles and the fewest for HLA-C alleles. Some IMGT-functional V segments, including TRBV6-2 and TRBV6-3, could not be told apart with the 87-base-pair reads, so those segments were excluded. In a later analysis, over 15,000 TCR beta sequences were associated with specific HLA alleles at a false discovery rate of 0.05. A later analysis found that most CMV-associated TCR beta chains appeared HLA-restricted, with HLA associations seemingly driven largely by CMV exposure. Strong co-occurrence of HLA alleles, especially DR and DQ, made assigning TCR associations to individual alleles difficult. Three of the identified cytomegalovirus-associated TCR beta chains were confirmed in vitro to be specific for cytomegalovirus antigens. Over 15 rarely observed V segments, including chromosome 9 orphons, were excluded from the earlier analysis of approximately 600 of the donors because counts were too low.

Library method: the immunoSEQ multiplex PCR assay. For the multiplex PCR, a mixture combining 60 forward primers for TCR Vbeta segments and 13 reverse primers for TCR Jbeta segments was used. The CDR3 region of rearranged TCR beta genes was amplified from genomic DNA by a multiplex PCR assay. The amplified TCR beta libraries were sequenced on the Illumina HiSeq System as 87-base-pair reads. In the authors' own workflow: Across the 500 to 700 repertoires, a later analysis counted some 80 million unique TCR beta chains, 9.5 million to 12 million of which were shared by at least two donors. Raw reads were error-corrected and collapsed into unique sequences with a nearest-neighbor algorithm that merged closely related sequences to remove PCR and sequencing errors. V, D and J gene segments were assigned by aligning CDR3 sequences to IMGT reference sequences. For a sequence to be retained, a match of at least six nucleotides to both a V gene segment and a J gene segment was required. A rearrangement counted as productive if the CDR3 had no stop codons and remained in frame with V and J, and every other rearrangement counted as non-productive. Following IMGT convention, CDR3 was defined as the stretch from the second conserved V-encoded cysteine up to the conserved J-encoded phenylalanine. Sequences without an unambiguous match to a single V gene segment were excluded from the earlier analysis of over 500 of the donors. In an earlier analysis of roughly 600 of the donors, a V segment was called functional when productive rearrangements were above 56.7%, and segregating when the standard deviation between donors exceeded 5%. A statistical classification framework was developed to diagnose cytomegalovirus status using the catalog of TCR beta chain sequences. A later analysis assigned V and J genes by comparing TCR nucleotide sequences with IMGT/GENE-DB human TR gene sequences. A later analysis assigned CDR3 sequences and most-parsimonious VDJ recombination scenarios with the TCRdist pipeline. A later analysis defined each TCR beta chain by its CDR3 amino acid sequence plus V-gene family, and excluded reads lacking a unique V-gene family. In a later analysis, some 600 highly shared, low-generation-probability nucleotide sequences were removed to address suspected cross-contamination and a sequencing artifact. A later analysis calculated a clonal expansion index for each public chain from normalized within-repertoire ranks of inferred template counts. In a later analysis, generation probabilities were computed with a VDJ recombination model fitted to out-of-frame rearrangements, and the resulting probabilities were checked against IGoR. A later analysis scored TCR-TCR, TCR-HLA and TCR-CMV co-occurrence with hypergeometric tests, applying a repertoire-size bias correction to TCR pairs. To estimate false discovery rates, a later analysis permuted the HLA or CMV assignments 20 times. A later analysis grouped co-occurring TCRs with DBSCAN, adding TCRdist sequence similarity when clustering within HLA-allele-positive subsets. For co-occurrence clustering, repertoires with fewer than 30,000 or more than 120,000 public chains were excluded, along with roughly five repertoires with anomalous nucleotide sharing. TCRdb's version of the immuneACCESS table is confined to in-frame rearrangements and falls short of the full clone set. An unresolved V gene accounts for under half of the shortfall where checked; the remainder is of unknown origin. Clonal size and the V and J genes are those of that table, whereas D and trimming came from the DNA. The sample has about 100,000 clones on record, around 80% of them singletons. The ten most abundant clones make up around an eighth of the sample.

In total, 600 or so healthy bone marrow donors made up the cohort. At the time of sampling, all cohort members were nominally healthy, though unrecorded immune exposures were likely present. The donor tested CMV seropositive and was one of the 289 seropositive cohort members. A peripheral blood sample was collected from each donor, and TCR beta sequencing was performed on peripheral blood mononuclear cells. Genomic DNA extraction from the blood cell samples was performed with the Qiagen DNeasy Blood Extraction Kit. V and J lose 7 bases and 6 bases, and a span of 9 bases separates them. Taken from the germline V gene, the CDR1 and CDR2 loops are SNHLY and FYNNEI. The cysteine opens and the phenylalanine closes a CDR3 of 11 amino acids. Only the CDR3 part of the read is kept: 33 bases, read in frame from the first base.

The TCR sequence derives from a male donor in good health and CMV-seropositive. The specimen was PBMCs. The rearrangement combines TRBV2 with TRBJ1-2, and the D gene may be TRBD1, 5 bases matching. The sequenced DNA is TGTGCCAGCAATCTCAGGGATGGCTACACCTTC. The encoded protein is CASNLRDGYTF.